Shown below are 29 T cell receptor beta chains from a single sample sequenced in a study of T cell responses to AZD1222 COVID-19 vaccine. Sequencing used immunoSEQ multiplex PCR; TCRdb keeps in-frame clones, though not all of them. The data hold about 150,000 clones, with more than 85% observed a single time. The source was peripheral blood, collected after recovery from COVID-19. The receptors were gathered from an adult who had recovered from COVID-19.

This clone was detected only a few times. The chain carries TRBV19 and TRBJ1-2; D is undetermined. From germline, CDR1 is LNHDA and CDR2 SQIVND (reference sequence). Trimming took off 1 base at V and 2 bases at J, with 5 bases between the two ends. This CDR3 region has 13 residues. CDR3 bases: TGTGCCAGTAGTATAGCCAGGAACTATGGCTACACCTTC. Translating gives CASSIARNYGYTF.

The gene calls are TRBV5-1 and TRBJ2-3; 7 bases align to TRBD1. The V segment lost 6 bases and the J segment 0 bases; nucleotides outside the gene matches: 4. From germline, CDR1 is SGHRS and CDR2 YFSETQ. This CDR3 is 14 amino acids long. The CDR3 loop is CASKQGSSTDTQYF. CDR3 nucleotides: TGCGCCAGCAAACAGGGGTCAAGCACAGATACGCAGTATTTT.

This chain joins TRBV9 and TRBJ1-6; D unresolved. V was cut by 1 base and J by 8 bases, with 10 bases left in between. This CDR3 is built from 14 residues. CDR1 SGDLS and CDR2 YYNGEE come from the germline V gene. The DNA of the CDR3 is TGTGCCAGCAGCGTAAGGAGTTTGGATTCACCCCTCCACTTT. This codes for CASSVRSLDSPLHF.

This chain connects TRBV5-1 to TRBJ1-6; 8 nucleotides line up with TRBD1. The CDR3 has 16 residues. Germline values: CDR1 SGHRS, CDR2 YFSETQ. V shed 4 bases, J shed 5 bases, and the junction held 8 bases outside the gene matches. CDR3 DNA sequence: TGCGCCAGCAGCATCGGACAGGGTGTAAATAATTCACCCCTCCACTTT. Protein product: CASSIGQGVNNSPLHF.

This sequence joins TRBV19 and TRBJ1-5; D is unclear. This CDR3 has 13 residues. Germline-derived CDR1 and CDR2 are LNHDA and SQIVND (reference sequence). Trimming left V 10 bases short and J 3 bases short, with 13 bases between. The CDR3 region has the DNA TGTGCCACCGAAGACGGCTACAATCAGCCCCAGCATTTT. Translated: CATEDGYNQPQHF.

The J gene is TRBJ2-2, the V gene TRBV3-1 (or the pseudogene TRBV3-2); the D gene is possibly TRBD1 (6 bases). CDR1 and CDR2 from the germline V gene are LGHDT and YNNKEL (reference sequence). The germline V and J ends were trimmed by 2 bases and 4 bases, with 14 bases remaining between them. The CDR3 is 16 amino acids. This chain's CDR3 is CASSQTTGSGTGELFF. The CDR3 bases are TGTGCCAGCAGCCAAACAACAGGGAGCGGCACCGGGGAGCTGTTTTTT.

This sequence joins TRBV13 and TRBJ1-3; D gene ambiguous. Between the trimmed V and J ends, which lost 4 bases and 0 bases, there was a span of 7 bases. Germline CDR1 PRHDT, CDR2 FYEKMQ (reference sequence). The CDR3 is made up of 14 amino acids. As DNA, the CDR3 is TGTGCCAGCAGCTCCTTTGTCTCTGGAAACACCATATATTTT. It yields the protein CASSSFVSGNTIYF. Drawing the rest from reference TRBV13 and TRBJ1-3, the complete variable domain is AAGVIQSPRHLIKEKRETATLKCYPIPRHDTVYWYQQGPGQDPQFLISFYEKMQSDKGSIPDRFSAQQFSDYHSELNMSSLELGDSALYFCASSSFVSGNTIYFGEGSWLTVV.

The chain has TRBV2 and TRBJ2-5; D may be TRBD2 (5 bases). Between the trimmed V and J ends, which lost 6 bases and 0 bases, there was a span of 8 bases. The CDR3 is made up of 13 amino acids. CDR1 is SNHLY, CDR2 FYNNEI, per germline. The CDR3 nucleotides are TGTGCCAGCAGCGGGGAGTACCAAGAGACCCAGTACTTC. Its protein is CASSGEYQETQYF.

This chain joins TRBV6-2 or TRBV6-3 and TRBJ2-7; 7 bases are shared with TRBD1. This CDR3 is 15 amino acids long. In germline, CDR1 is MNHEY, CDR2 SVGEGT. V shed 4 bases and J 7 bases; nucleotides not matched to a gene: 13. The CDR3, as DNA: TGTGCCAGCAGTTCCAGACAGGGATACGTCCCTGAGCAGTACTTC. This gives the protein CASSSRQGYVPEQYF.

Only a few counts were recorded for this clone. The chain joins TRBV27 to TRBJ1-6, with 7 positions matching TRBD1. The length of the CDR3 is 14 residues. Germline V CDR1 and CDR2: MNHEY, SMNVEV (reference sequence). Trimming took 8 bases from V and 6 from J; bases not matched to a gene: 7. The chain's CDR3 is CASSDRVSNSPLHF. The CDR3 nucleotides read TGTGCCAGCTCCGACAGGGTCAGTAATTCACCCCTCCACTTT.

The genes are TRBV7-8 and TRBJ1-3; no reliable D call. There are 15 residues in the CDR3. Germline CDR1 is SGHVS and CDR2 is FQNEAQ. V was cut by 7 bases and J by 4 bases, with 17 bases left in between. CDR3 DNA: TGTGCCAGCACCCTTTTATTAGCAAAGGGAAACACCATATATTTT. This encodes CASTLLLAKGNTIYF.

The rearrangement uses TRBV21-1 and TRBJ2-5; the table calls TRBD2, which could not be checked here. TRBV21-1 corresponds to a pseudogene. The CDR3 runs to 14 residues. CDR3 in DNA: TGTGCCAGCAGCAAACAGCGGGAGGGAGAGACCCAGTACTTC. Amino acid sequence: CASSKQREGETQYF.

This clone occurred a few times. This chain joins TRBV3-1 (or the pseudogene TRBV3-2) and TRBJ2-2, with 7 bases matching TRBD2. There are 14 residues in the CDR3. Germline trimming cut 7 bases from V and 3 bases from J; bases unmatched to any gene: 5. The germline gives CDR1 LGHDT, CDR2 YNNKEL (reference sequence). This CDR3 is CASTAGVYTGELFF. The CDR3 nucleotides read TGTGCCAGCACCGCGGGGGTTTACACCGGGGAGCTGTTTTTT.

The table lists this clone with a count of one. J is TRBJ2-1 and V is TRBV6-1, with TRBD2 as a possible D gene (6 bases). V lost 0 bases to trimming and J lost 7 bases, with 10 bases between them. This CDR3 comprises 14 residues. Per the germline V gene, CDR1 is MNHNS and CDR2 is SASEGT. The CDR3 region has the DNA TGTGCCAGCAGTGAAGCCCTAGCGAGGAATGAGCAGTTCTTC. The encoded protein is CASSEALARNEQFF.

The chain recombines TRBV7-9 with TRBJ1-1, with a possible D match to TRBD1 (5 bases). Looked up from germline, CDR1 is SEHNR and CDR2 is FQNEAQ (reference sequence). The CDR3 sequence is 11 residues long. V was shortened by 5 bases and J by 6 bases, with 7 bases between the two germline ends. As DNA, the CDR3 is TGTGCCAGCAGCGGGGCTTCTGAAGCTTTCTTT. Its protein is CASSGASEAFF.

The rearrangement links TRBV5-4 to TRBJ1-1, with a possible D match to TRBD1 (6 bases). Looked up from germline, CDR1 is SGHNT and CDR2 is YYREEE (reference sequence). V was trimmed by 4 bases and J by 0 bases, leaving 16 bases between them. The CDR3 runs 16 residues. DNA for the CDR3: TGTGCCAGCAGCCCCGGGACAAGTATCATGAACACTGAAGCTTTCTTT. Its translation is CASSPGTSIMNTEAFF.

V gene TRBV5-4 combines with J gene TRBJ2-5; D remains unclear. The V gene lost 4 bases and the J gene lost 4 bases, with 14 bases spanning the gap. The CDR3 has 14 residues. CDR1 is SGHNT, CDR2 YYREEE, per germline (reference sequence). CDR3 DNA sequence: TGTGCCAGCAGCCTTGACTCGGTCGGAGAGACCCAGTACTTC. The encoded protein is CASSLDSVGETQYF. Full variable domain (remainder filled in from reference TRBV5-4 and TRBJ2-5): ETGVTQSPTHLIKTRGQQVTLRCSSQSGHNTVSWYQQALGQGPQFIFQYYREEENGRGNFPPRFSGLQFPNYSSELNVNALELDDSALYLCASSLDSVGETQYFGPGTRLLVL.

The J gene is TRBJ2-2, the V gene TRBV19, with 9 bases that match TRBD1. The trim removed 5 bases at V and 2 bases at J, leaving 15 bases unmatched. CDR1 is LNHDA, CDR2 SQIVND, per germline (reference sequence). CDR3 length: 19 residues. CDR3 DNA: TGTGCCAGTAGTTACCCCGGGACAGGGAGGATTGGAAACACCGGGGAGCTGTTTTTT. Protein: CASSYPGTGRIGNTGELFF.

The chain joins TRBV5-6 to TRBJ2-7, with D possibly being TRBD2 (6 bases). Trimming took 4 bases from V and 2 from J, leaving 22 bases between them. The CDR3 has 17 amino acids. Per the germline V gene, CDR1 is SGHDT and CDR2 is YYEEEE. The CDR3 is CASSPRGDPYATYEQYF. The CDR3 coding sequence is TGTGCCAGCAGCCCCCGCGGGGACCCATATGCCACCTACGAGCAGTACTTC.

The genes are TRBV5-1 and TRBJ1-2, with a weak D call TRBD1 (6 bases). V lost 2 bases and J 8 bases, leaving 16 bases between the germline ends. Germline lookup yields CDR1 SGHRS and CDR2 YFSETQ. This CDR3 spans 14 amino acids. The CDR3 reads CASSLTSGVGGYTF. As DNA, the CDR3 is TGCGCCAGCAGCTTAACGTCAGGGGTTGGGGGCTACACCTTC.

J is TRBJ2-3 and V is TRBV19; 8 positions match TRBD1. Germline assignment: CDR1 LNHDA and CDR2 SQIVND (reference sequence). The CDR3 loop spans 15 amino acids. V shed 6 bases and J 1 base; nucleotides not matched to a gene: 6. CDR3 nucleotide sequence: TGTGCCAGTAGGCTACAGGGGGGCGGCACAGATACGCAGTATTTT. Its protein product is CASRLQGGGTDTQYF. The full variable domain, in which reference TRBV19 and TRBJ2-3 provide the parts outside the CDR3, is DGGITQSPKYLFRKEGQNVTLSCEQNLNHDAMYWYRQDPGQGLRLIYYSQIVNDFQKGDIAEGYSVSREKKESFPLTVTSAQKNPTAFYLCASRLQGGGTDTQYFGPGTRLTVL.

This rearrangement joins TRBV19 to TRBJ2-2; 8 bases are a match to TRBD2. J gave up 5 bases and V 8 bases, and 4 bases lay outside the gene matches. Germline V lookup: CDR1 LNHDA, CDR2 SQIVND (reference sequence). The CDR3 runs to 13 residues. CDR3 in DNA: TGTGCCAGTTCCCGGGGGGGAACCGGGGAGCTGTTTTTT. This codes for CASSRGGTGELFF. The full variable domain, its missing parts supplied by reference TRBV19 and TRBJ2-2, is DGGITQSPKYLFRKEGQNVTLSCEQNLNHDAMYWYRQDPGQGLRLIYYSQIVNDFQKGDIAEGYSVSREKKESFPLTVTSAQKNPTAFYLCASSRGGTGELFFGEGSRLTVL.

This chain uses TRBV14 with TRBJ2-3; D remains ambiguous. CDR1 and CDR2 (germline): SGHDN, FVKESK. This CDR3 is 15 amino acids long. V was clipped by 0 bases and J by 2 bases, with 9 bases between them. The chain's CDR3 is CASSQEGGFTDTQYF. CDR3 sequence (DNA): TGTGCCAGCAGCCAAGAGGGTGGATTCACAGATACGCAGTATTTT.

This clone has just a few counts. The chain employs TRBV29-1 and TRBJ2-5, with 8 nucleotides matching TRBD1. CDR3 length: 14 amino acids. Losses at the gene ends were 7 bases for V and 4 bases for J; bases not matched to a gene: 11. CDR1 is SQVTM and CDR2 is ANQGSEA in the germline V gene. CDR3 region: CSAAETGVVETQYF. The CDR3 DNA is TGCAGCGCTGCGGAGACAGGGGTGGTAGAGACCCAGTACTTC.

This rearrangement joins TRBV4-2 to TRBJ2-3; 10 bases match TRBD2. The V gene end was trimmed by 6 bases and the J gene end by 2 bases; junction bases not matched to a gene: 17. This CDR3 region has 19 residues. Germline V lookup: CDR1 LGHNA, CDR2 YNFKEQ. CDR3 sequence (DNA): TGTGCCAGCAGACCAGATAAGCGGGGGGGCCAAGGGGACACAGATACGCAGTATTTT. Protein: CASRPDKRGGQGDTDTQYF.

V is TRBV7-9 and J is TRBJ2-7; D may be TRBD1 or TRBD2 (6 bases each). The CDR3 totals 16 residues. The germline gives CDR1 SEHNR, CDR2 FQNEAQ (reference sequence). Trimming left V 5 bases short and J 2 bases short, with 19 bases between. The chain's CDR3 is CASSLEGGPKPYEQYF. CDR3 DNA sequence: TGTGCCAGCAGCCTAGAGGGGGGCCCTAAACCCTACGAGCAGTACTTC.

The chain employs TRBV29-1 and TRBJ1-4; D unclear. Deletions cut 4 bases from V and 8 bases from J, with 20 bases between. This CDR3 region has 15 residues. Germline-derived CDR1 and CDR2 are SQVTM and ANQGSEA. CDR3 loop: CSVAPGTALTEKLFF. The CDR3 region has the DNA TGCAGCGTTGCCCCCGGCACAGCTCTGACGGAAAAACTGTTTTTT.

V and J are TRBV13 and TRBJ2-7, with 9 bases aligning to TRBD2. Germline assignment: CDR1 PRHDT and CDR2 FYEKMQ (reference sequence). The V and J ends lost 7 bases and 6 bases, in that order; junction bases with no gene match: 10. This CDR3 contains 14 residues. CDR3: CASTDSGSRGEQYF. CDR3 DNA sequence: TGTGCCAGCACCGATAGCGGGAGTCGGGGCGAGCAGTACTTC. The full variable domain, completed using reference TRBV13 and TRBJ2-7, is AAGVIQSPRHLIKEKRETATLKCYPIPRHDTVYWYQQGPGQDPQFLISFYEKMQSDKGSIPDRFSAQQFSDYHSELNMSSLELGDSALYFCASTDSGSRGEQYFGPGTRLTVT.

This chain links TRBV7-8 with TRBJ2-1, with 10 positions matching TRBD2. Germline loops: CDR1 SGHVS, CDR2 FQNEAQ. This CDR3 region has 14 residues. Trimming cost V 1 base and J 10 bases; bases outside gene matches: 4. The CDR3 loop reads CASSLGLAGVEQFF. The DNA for the CDR3 is TGTGCCAGCAGCTTAGGGCTAGCGGGGGTAGAGCAGTTCTTC.